These 24 T cell receptor beta chains came from one sample sequenced in a study of patients with pleural tuberculosis. A single record per CDR3 protein comes from TCRdb applying MiXCR to the reads. The sample shows under 65,000 distinct CDR3 sequences, around 6.7% of them seen only once. These receptors were collected from a human donor with pleural tuberculosis.

This clonotype turned up a few times. CDR3 sequence (DNA): TGTGCCTGGAGTATAGAACCGCGCACTGAAGCTTTCTTT. As protein: CAWSIEPRTEAFF. V is TRBV30 and J is TRBJ1-1; D unresolved. The germline CDR1 and CDR2 sequences are GTSNPN and SVGIG (reference sequence). The V and J ends lost 2 bases and 4 bases respectively, with 11 bases between them. CDR3 size: 13 residues.

This clonotype showed up many times. The rearrangement links TRBV6-1 to TRBJ2-1; D is uncertain. The germline V and J ends were trimmed by 6 bases and 7 bases, with 7 bases remaining between them. Germline V CDR1 and CDR2: MNHNS, SASEGT. This CDR3 has 11 amino acids. Here the CDR3 reads CASRRKNEQFF. The CDR3 nucleotides read TGTGCCAGCAGGAGAAAGAATGAGCAGTTCTTC.

Only a few counts were recorded for this clonotype. This sequence joins TRBV12-3 or TRBV12-4 and TRBJ2-7; the D gene is possibly TRBD2 (6 bases). V was pared by 2 bases and J by 5 bases, with 7 bases between. This CDR3 is 12 amino acids long. CDR3 loop: CASSLWGDEQYF. As DNA, the CDR3 is TGTGCCAGCAGTTTATGGGGGGACGAGCAGTACTTC.

This clonotype occurred many times. This sequence joins TRBV2 and TRBJ2-1; tentative D call: TRBD2 (6 bases). CDR1 is SNHLY and CDR2 is FYNNEI in the germline V gene. V was trimmed by 2 bases and J by 8 bases, leaving 13 bases between them. The CDR3 totals 14 residues. As DNA, the CDR3 is TGTGCCAGCAGTGAAACGGGAGTCGGCCATGAGCAGTTCTTC. Its translation is CASSETGVGHEQFF.

This clonotype was seen repeatedly, ten times or more. The genes are TRBV25-1 and TRBJ1-2; D is perhaps TRBD1 (5 bases). The germline CDR1 and CDR2 sequences are MGHDK and SYGVNS. The CDR3 contains 13 residues. V was pared by 4 bases and J by 4 bases, with 10 bases between. In DNA, the CDR3 is TGTGCCAGCAGTGGGGGCAGGTTCTATGGCTACACCTTC. It codes for CASSGGRFYGYTF.

In its sample, this clonotype was seen a few times. Given a much more abundant clone one base away, this may be a read error. CDR3 nucleotides: TGCAGTGCCCAGACTGGCGGACGTTACGAGCAGTACGTC. Amino acids: CSAQTGGRYEQYV. The chain has TRBV20-1 and TRBJ2-7; no definite D call. V was shortened by 6 bases and J by 4 bases, with 16 bases between the two germline ends. The CDR3 length is 13 residues. Germline CDR1 is DFQATT and CDR2 is SNEGSKA (reference sequence).

This clonotype was seen many times. The chain combines TRBV4-2 with TRBJ2-5; TRBD2 agrees at 9 bases. V dropped 4 bases and J dropped 2; count of bases not matched to a gene: 8. Germline CDR1 LGHNA, CDR2 YNFKEQ. The CDR3 sequence is 16 residues long. The CDR3 nucleotides read TGTGCCAGCAGCCCTTCTAGCGGGACGAGTCAAGAGACCCAGTACTTC. Its protein product is CASSPSSGTSQETQYF.

This clonotype was recorded at least ten times. V and J are TRBV11-2 and TRBJ2-5; D assignment may be TRBD1 or TRBD2 (5 bases each). This CDR3 has 15 amino acids. Germline lookup yields CDR1 SGHAT and CDR2 FQNNGV. Trimming stripped 0 bases from V and 2 bases from J, with 10 bases between. This CDR3 reads CASSLEGPTQETQYF. CDR3 DNA: TGTGCCAGCAGCTTAGAGGGACCTACACAAGAGACCCAGTACTTC.

V gene TRBV29-1 combines with J gene TRBJ2-1; no clear D. The V and J ends lost 5 bases and 8 bases respectively, with 16 bases between them. This CDR3 comprises 13 residues. Germline V lookup: CDR1 SQVTM, CDR2 ANQGSEA. The CDR3 loop reads CSVYSDTGDEQFF. The DNA of the CDR3 is TGCAGCGTTTATTCTGACACTGGGGATGAGCAGTTCTTC.

The genes are TRBV11-1 and TRBJ2-7; the match to TRBD2 covers 10 bases. The CDR3 has 13 amino acids. Germline CDR1 is SGHAT and CDR2 is FQDESV (reference sequence). CDR3 sequence: CASSPPGLATWNV. The CDR3 DNA reads as TGTGCCAGCAGCCCACCGGGACTAGCGACCTGGAACGTC.

The rearrangement links TRBV29-1 to TRBJ2-5; D is perhaps TRBD2 (6 bases). There are 14 residues in the CDR3. Looked up from germline, CDR1 is SQVTM and CDR2 is ANQGSEA. Trimming removed 5 bases at V and 4 bases at J, with 17 bases between. The CDR3 loop is CSVNLGGVGETQYF. Written as DNA, the CDR3 is TGCAGCGTTAATTTGGGAGGAGTAGGAGAGACCCAGTACTTC.

This clonotype was detected only a few times. The genes are TRBV5-4 and TRBJ2-5; 9 bases map to TRBD2. The CDR3 length is 15 residues. Germline-derived CDR1 and CDR2 are SGHNT and YYREEE (reference sequence). Trimming at V came to 2 bases and at J to 2 bases, leaving 4 bases not matched to a gene. CDR3 sequence: CASSFGLAGQETQYF. In DNA, the CDR3 is TGTGCCAGCAGCTTCGGTCTAGCGGGACAAGAGACCCAGTACTTC.

The chain combines TRBV3-1 with TRBJ1-2; D is unresolved. V lost 8 bases and J lost 4, with 11 bases in between. Germline lookup yields CDR1 LGHDT and CDR2 YNNKEL (reference sequence). The CDR3 contains 12 residues. The CDR3 is CASGSGRYGYTF. CDR3 DNA sequence: TGTGCCAGCGGTTCCGGCCGCTATGGCTACACCTTC.

This clonotype was seen many times. V usage is TRBV11-2 and J usage is TRBJ2-5; D gene uncertain. This CDR3 is 13 amino acids long. Germline assignment: CDR1 SGHAT and CDR2 FQNNGV. V was shortened by 5 bases and J by 5 bases, with 12 bases between the two germline ends. The CDR3, as DNA: TGTGCCAGCAGCGTGGACCGGCGGGAGACCCAGTACTTC. This gives the protein CASSVDRRETQYF.

This clonotype was counted ten times or more. The V call is TRBV6-2 or TRBV6-3, the J call TRBJ2-3; 9 nucleotides align to TRBD1. CDR1 is MNHEY and CDR2 is SVGEGT in the germline V gene. This CDR3 is built from 18 residues. The J segment lost 0 bases and the V segment lost 2 bases, leaving 9 bases of the junction unmatched. This CDR3 reads CASSYPGTGFKSTDTQYF. In nucleotides, the CDR3 is TGTGCCAGCAGTTACCCCGGGACAGGGTTCAAAAGCACAGATACGCAGTATTTT.

This clonotype was seen ten or more times. J is TRBJ2-1 and V is TRBV2; D unclear. CDR3 length equals 13 residues. From germline, CDR1 is SNHLY and CDR2 FYNNEI. With 7 bases removed from V and 7 bases from J, the gap between germline ends came to 14 bases. CDR3 sequence: CASKPVAPNEQFF. The CDR3 nucleotides are TGTGCCAGCAAACCGGTCGCCCCTAATGAGCAGTTCTTC.

Many counts were recorded for this clonotype. V gene TRBV20-1 combines with J gene TRBJ1-6, with D tentatively TRBD1 (6 bases). Germline lookup yields CDR1 DFQATT and CDR2 SNEGSKA (reference sequence). The ends were cut back, 6 bases at V and 7 bases at J, with 10 bases in the middle. This CDR3 has 12 amino acids. Here the CDR3 reads CSAHTGNSPLHF. The CDR3 DNA sequence: TGCAGTGCCCATACAGGGAATTCACCCCTCCACTTT.

There are a few counts of this clonotype. The gene calls are TRBV4-1 and TRBJ2-2; D possibly corresponds to TRBD1 (6 bases). Germline V gives CDR1 MGHRA, CDR2 YSYEKL. V was clipped by 4 bases and J by 2 bases, with 14 bases between them. The length of the CDR3 is 16 residues. The CDR3 spells CASSPVVQGNTGELFF. CDR3 nucleotides: TGCGCCAGCAGCCCCGTAGTACAGGGAAACACCGGGGAGCTGTTTTTT.

The table lists this clonotype with many counts. The genes are TRBV20-1 and TRBJ2-7; tentatively, D is TRBD1 or TRBD2 (5 bases each). CDR1 and CDR2 (germline): DFQATT, SNEGSKA (reference sequence). The CDR3 sequence is 13 residues long. Trimming cost V 5 bases and J 4 bases, with 15 bases left between them. The CDR3 here is CSADRDVQYEQYF. The DNA of the CDR3 is TGCAGTGCTGACCGGGACGTCCAATACGAGCAGTACTTC.

This clonotype was seen many times. This rearrangement joins TRBV19 to TRBJ2-3; 10 bases fit TRBD1. The CDR3 consists of 16 residues. Germline CDR1 is LNHDA and CDR2 is SQIVND (reference sequence). Trimming cost V 4 bases and J 4 bases; bases outside gene matches: 8. The CDR3 nucleotides are TGTGCCAGTAGTAGTTGGACAGGGGGGTTTGCAGATACGCAGTATTTT. Its translation is CASSSWTGGFADTQYF.

About this clonotype: This may arise from a read error, as a much more abundant clone is one base away. This rearrangement joins TRBV11-2 to TRBJ2-3; D is unclear. Germline V gives CDR1 SGHAT, CDR2 FQNNGV. The CDR3 is 15 amino acids. Trimming took 1 base from V and 3 from J, leaving 11 bases between them. The CDR3 loop reads CASSLGPRATDTQYF. The CDR3 DNA sequence: TGTGCCAGCAGCTTAGGTCCCCGGGCTACAGATACGCAGTATTTT. The variable domain in full, with the rest retrieved from reference TRBV11-2 and TRBJ2-3, is EAGVAQSPRYKIIEKRQSVAFWCNPISGHATLYWYQQILGQGPKLLIQFQNNGVVDDSQLPKDRFSAERLKGVDSTLKIQPAKLEDSAVYLCASSLGPRATDTQYFGPGTRLTVL.

The V gene is TRBV19, the J gene TRBJ2-7; D not resolved. CDR3 size: 13 residues. V lost 3 bases, J lost 2 bases, and 8 bases lay in between. From germline, CDR1 is LNHDA and CDR2 SQIVND (reference sequence). CDR3 residues: CASSIAHAYEQYF. CDR3 DNA: TGTGCCAGTAGTATTGCCCACGCCTACGAGCAGTACTTC.

This clonotype was found many times. The chain links TRBV19 to TRBJ1-1; weak D call: TRBD1 (5 bases). This CDR3 is built from 14 residues. V was shortened by 5 bases and J by 3 bases, with 13 bases between the two germline ends. The germline V gene encodes CDR1 LNHDA and CDR2 SQIVND (reference sequence). The CDR3 DNA sequence: TGTGCCAGTAGTCGATGGGGCCAGTACACTGAAGCTTTCTTT. Translating it yields CASSRWGQYTEAFF.

This clonotype has at least ten counts. The gene calls are TRBV3-1 and TRBJ2-1; the D is unclear. The germline V gene encodes CDR1 LGHDT and CDR2 YNNKEL (reference sequence). The CDR3 consists of 12 residues. Trimming cost V 0 bases and J 9 bases, with 6 bases left between them. CDR3 sequence: CASSQDPVEQFF. CDR3 bases: TGTGCCAGCAGCCAAGATCCCGTTGAGCAGTTCTTC.